The sample holds one count of the clone carrying this T cell receptor beta chain. This sample was taken from a study of CD8+ T cells in alopecia areata. The authors extracted RNA and reverse transcribed it into cDNA as the sequencing template. Measured with immunoSEQ multiplex PCR; TCRdb has only the in-frame clones, and not every one. This table holds over 150,000 clones, roughly 59% found once. The CDR3 consists of 16 residues. Germline V lookup: CDR1 SQVTM, CDR2 ANQGSEA. V was clipped by 5 bases and J by 7 bases; unmatched bases: 12. Sequencing used CD4+ T cells sorted from blood, obtained at week 0. The rearrangement joins TRBV29-1 to TRBJ1-4; TRBD1 matches 11 bases. The TCR originated in a human donor with alopecia areata. DNA for the CDR3: TGCAGCGTTCGCAGGACAGGGGGCTCGATAGGTGAAAAACTGTTTTTT. Protein: CSVRRTGGSIGEKLFF. The full variable domain, with the rest looked up from reference TRBV29-1 and TRBJ1-4, is SAVISQKPSRDICQRGTSLTIQCQVDSQVTMMFWYRQQPGQSLTLIATANQGSEATYESGFVIDKFPISRPNLTFSTLTVSNMSPEDSSIYLCSVRRTGGSIGEKLFFGSGTQLSVL.